The T cell receptor (beta chain) described here comes from a study of T-cell reconstitution after alpha-beta-depleted transplantation in children. This clonotype was counted many times. The antigen remains undetermined. Unique molecular identifiers were incorporated when the TCRbeta library was constructed. MiXCR, applied by TCRdb to the PCR reads, yields one record per CDR3 protein. Among around 700,000 distinct CDR3 sequences listed, about 12% were seen once. Study-wide findings and caveats: Surviving recipient T cells and thymic progenitors produced the high day-60 TCRbeta diversity seen in some patients. Expanded graft clones, several hundred of them, were reportedly the source of alpha-beta T cells about two months after transplant.

The CDR3 extends over 13 amino acids. Germline CDR1 reads SGHAT; CDR2 reads FQDESV (reference sequence). The V segment lost 4 bases and the J segment 10 bases; nucleotides outside the gene matches: 7. The source is a girl under 10 years old with congenital amegakaryocytic thrombocytopenia, due to receive a stem cell transplant. The source was PBMCs, collected before TCRalphabeta/CD19-depleted stem cell transplant. The chain employs TRBV11-1 and TRBJ2-1; 7 positions match TRBD2. The CDR3 region is CASSSMLADEQFF. The CDR3 nucleotides read TGTGCCAGCAGCTCGATGCTAGCGGACGAGCAGTTCTTC. The full variable domain, rest sourced from reference TRBV11-1 and TRBJ2-1, is EAEVAQSPRYKITEKSQAVAFWCDPISGHATLYWYRQILGQGPELLVQFQDESVVDDSQLPKDRFSAERLKGVDSTLKIQPAELGDSAMYLCASSSMLADEQFFGPGTRLTVL.